This T cell receptor beta chain is from a study of T cell repertoires in cytomegalovirus infection. Study details: CMV epitopes in the study were HLA-C-restricted (recently identified) and HLA-B-restricted (well studied). It can be stated that public TCR beta signatures indicated CMV infection as well as a matching HLA type. Broader study findings: Identification of carriers of CMV plus the relevant HLA was achieved through cumulative public TCR beta family frequency. The ex vivo response showed dominance by HLA-C-restricted CMV-specific TCR beta clonotypes.

In TCRdb, the reads were re-called with MiXCR into one record per CDR3 protein. This sample yields some 920,000 distinct CDR3 sequences, of which about a third are seen a single time; more than 13% belongs to the top ten. This clonotype was observed at least ten times. Antigen specificity is unknown. Per germline, CDR1 SGHVS and CDR2 FNYEAQ. The CDR3 is made up of 15 amino acids. V shed 5 bases, J shed 3 bases, and the junction held 5 bases outside the gene matches. The V call is TRBV7-6, the J call TRBJ2-1; 9 bases map to TRBD1. The sample here was cultured CD8+ T cells from PBMCs, taken from culture after CMV antigen stimulation. The receptor was derived from a human donor in good health (CMV status not recorded). Some clones in this sample may be carry-over from other donors' samples. DNA for the CDR3: TGTGCCAGCAGCGCCACAGGGGGCCTCTACAATGAGCAGTTCTTC. Translated: CASSATGGLYNEQFF.